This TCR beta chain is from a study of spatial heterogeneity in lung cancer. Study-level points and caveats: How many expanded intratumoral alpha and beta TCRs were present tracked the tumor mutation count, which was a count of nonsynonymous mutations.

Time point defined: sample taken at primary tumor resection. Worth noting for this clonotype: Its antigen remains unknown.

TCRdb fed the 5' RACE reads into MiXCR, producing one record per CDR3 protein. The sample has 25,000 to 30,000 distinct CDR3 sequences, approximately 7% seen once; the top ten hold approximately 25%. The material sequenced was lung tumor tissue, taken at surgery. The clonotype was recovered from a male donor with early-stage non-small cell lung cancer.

DNA for the CDR3: TGCAGCGTTGAAGGGGACAGGGCAGGTGAGCAGTTCTTC. As protein: CSVEGDRAGEQFF. This rearrangement joins TRBV29-1 to TRBJ2-1; 9 bases agree with TRBD1. This CDR3 comprises 13 residues. In germline, CDR1 is SQVTM, CDR2 ANQGSEA. Germline trimming cut 1 base from V and 9 bases from J; bases unmatched to any gene: 4.